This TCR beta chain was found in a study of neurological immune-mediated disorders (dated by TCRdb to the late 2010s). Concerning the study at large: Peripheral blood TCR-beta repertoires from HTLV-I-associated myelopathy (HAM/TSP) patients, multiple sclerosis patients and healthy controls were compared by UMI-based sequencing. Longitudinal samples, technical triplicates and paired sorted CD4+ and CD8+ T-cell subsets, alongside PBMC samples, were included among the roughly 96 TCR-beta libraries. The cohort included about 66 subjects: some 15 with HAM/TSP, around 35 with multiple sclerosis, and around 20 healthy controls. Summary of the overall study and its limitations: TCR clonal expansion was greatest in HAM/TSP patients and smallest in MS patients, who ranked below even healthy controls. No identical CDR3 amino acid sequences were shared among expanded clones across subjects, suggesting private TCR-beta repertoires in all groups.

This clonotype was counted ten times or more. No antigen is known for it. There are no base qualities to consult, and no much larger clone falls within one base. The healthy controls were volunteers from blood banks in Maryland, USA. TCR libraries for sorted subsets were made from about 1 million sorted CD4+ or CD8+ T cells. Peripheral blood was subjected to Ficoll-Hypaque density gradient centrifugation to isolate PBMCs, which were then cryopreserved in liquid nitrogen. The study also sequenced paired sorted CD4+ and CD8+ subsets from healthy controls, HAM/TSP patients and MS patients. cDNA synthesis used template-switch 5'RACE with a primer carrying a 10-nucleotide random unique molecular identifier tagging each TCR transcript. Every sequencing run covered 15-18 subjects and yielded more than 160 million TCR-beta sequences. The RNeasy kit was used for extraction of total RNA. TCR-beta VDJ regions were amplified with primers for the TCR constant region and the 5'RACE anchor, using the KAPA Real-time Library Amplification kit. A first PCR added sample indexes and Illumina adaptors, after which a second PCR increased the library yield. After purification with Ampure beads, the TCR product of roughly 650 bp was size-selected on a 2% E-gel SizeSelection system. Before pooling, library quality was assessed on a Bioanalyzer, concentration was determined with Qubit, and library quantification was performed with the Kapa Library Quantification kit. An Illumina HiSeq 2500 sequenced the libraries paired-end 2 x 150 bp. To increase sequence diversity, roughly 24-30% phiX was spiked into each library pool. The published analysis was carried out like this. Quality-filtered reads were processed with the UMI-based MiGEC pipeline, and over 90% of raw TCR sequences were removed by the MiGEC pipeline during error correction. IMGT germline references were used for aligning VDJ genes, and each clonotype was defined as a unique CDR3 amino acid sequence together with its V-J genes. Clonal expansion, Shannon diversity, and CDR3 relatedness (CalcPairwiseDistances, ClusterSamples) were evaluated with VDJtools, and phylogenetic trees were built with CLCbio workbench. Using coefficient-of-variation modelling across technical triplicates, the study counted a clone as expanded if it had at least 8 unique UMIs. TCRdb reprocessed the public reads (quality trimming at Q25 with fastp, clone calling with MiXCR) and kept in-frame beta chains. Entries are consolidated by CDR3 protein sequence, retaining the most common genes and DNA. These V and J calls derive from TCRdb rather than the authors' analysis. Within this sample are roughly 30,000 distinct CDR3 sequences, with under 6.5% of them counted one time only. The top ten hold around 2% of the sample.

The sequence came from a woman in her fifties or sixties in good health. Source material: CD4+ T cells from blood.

DNA sequence: TGTGCCAGCAGCTTAGAGCCGGCAGTCGGGAATGGCTACACCTTC. It translates as CASSLEPAVGNGYTF. This chain is built from TRBV11-2 and TRBJ1-2, with the D gene uncertain. The cysteine opens and the phenylalanine closes a CDR3 of 15 amino acids. Solely the CDR3 DNA is kept, with 45 bases framed from the first base. Trimming takes 0 bases from V and 6 bases from J, and the germline ends sit 14 bases apart. The germline V gene encodes CDR1 SGHAT and CDR2 FQNNGV.